The present T cell receptor (beta chain) was sequenced within a study of molecular identifiers for immune sequencing clone quantification (dated by TCRdb to 2016 to 2019). Turning to the overall study: For a replicate experiment, RNA from around 20,000 or 99,000 naive CD8 T cells was divided into five aliquots, of which four were sequenced. This methods study used CD8 T cells to benchmark TCR RNA copy counting and molecular-identifier clustering-based TCR repertoire sequencing (MIDCIRS).

Libraries of naive CD8 T cells were built from about 19,000 to 1,100,000 sorted cells, with 10%, 30% or 50% of the purified RNA used. Naive CD8 T cells were FACS-sorted as CD8+CD4-CCR7+CD45RA+ on a BD FACSAria II into RLT Plus buffer. To test detection sensitivity, Jurkat RNA equal to approximately 10 TCR copies was added to samples of about 20,000-1,000,000 naive CD8 T cells. Enrichment of CD8 T cells was performed with RosetteSep CD8+ T Cell Enrichment Cocktail and Ficoll-Paque, after which ACK red cell lysis was carried out. Libraries were prepared through PCR. Reads for this sample came from an Illumina HiSeq 4000. Preparation of bulk TCR libraries followed a previously described approach, with the TCR primers listed in Table S5. The Qiagen AllPrep DNA/RNA kit was used to purify total RNA. Before any analysis, reads coming from multiple sequencing runs of the same library were combined into one pool. As for the original processing: Reads were retained only if their TCR constant sequence matched exactly, and those retained reads were trimmed to 150 nt and grouped according to their 12-nt molecular barcodes. Reads in each barcode group were sub-clustered using a 15% Levenshtein threshold, and a quality-weighted consensus sequence was built for each RNA molecule. Non-functional sequences were discarded, and so were lower-count sequences lying one edit away from another sequence. Based on a fit of two negative binomial distributions, barcode sub-clusters having less than 20% of the maximum read count were discarded. TCRdb handled the public reads itself, with Q25 trimming in fastp and clone calling in MiXCR, and kept productive beta chains. CDR3 protein duplicates are merged, each entry listing the most common genes and DNA. TCRdb, rather than the study authors, made the V and J calls. The sample contains 460,000 or so distinct CDR3 sequences, around 21% of them found a single time. Jointly, the top ten make up 0.84% of the sample.

On this clonotype: The antigen it binds to is not known. A much larger clone differs by one base, so this may be a read error.

Overall results and qualifications from the work: Modeling indicated 2.5 to 3 TCR RNA copies recovered per cell, compared with 7.5 to 10 by digital PCR, which implies a capture efficiency of around 29%. When barcode sub-clustering was omitted, TCR diversity was inflated by chimeric consensus sequences, with chimeras reaching as high as 47%. A single cell's worth of spiked-in Jurkat TCR RNA was reported detectable even among about a million naive CD8 T cells. In CMV-specific effector cells, clones with more than 20 RNA copies contained over 99% of molecules, whereas in naive cells such clones contained under 1% of molecules. The naive libraries included spiked-in Jurkat TCR RNA (roughly nine copies' worth), and this Jurkat TCR RNA is not part of the donor repertoire. Highly expanded clone sizes could be underestimated because identical TCR molecules may share a barcode.

Clipping removes 11 bases from V and 1 base from J, with 7 as the unmatched junction base count. The CDR3 contains 13 residues, cysteine and phenylalanine counted. Solely the CDR3 DNA is kept, with 39 bases framed from the first base. The specimen was naive CD8+ T cells from blood, with Jurkat cell RNA spiked in. This sample's cell subset or site label indicates: FACS-sorted CD8+CD4-CCR7+CD45RA+ naive T cells. The receptor chain draws on TRBV12-3 or TRBV12-4 and TRBJ2-5; 7 central nucleotides agree with TRBD1. This clonotype originated in a human donor in good health. Some libraries in this study had Jurkat cell RNA spiked in. The CDR3 reads as follows: CAVTSGGQETQYF. The nucleotides read TGTGCCGTGACTTCAGGGGGCCAAGAGACCCAGTACTTC.